These T cell receptor beta chains were read from a single sample in a study of CD8+ T cells in alopecia areata. Sequenced by immunoSEQ multiplex PCR; TCRdb stores in-frame clones only, minus some. The data show around 100,000 clones, around three fifths seen once. What was sequenced was CD4+ T cells sorted from blood. The receptors originated from a human donor in good health. Both conserved end residues are part of each CDR3. A D gene is named only where the DNA matches it firmly. A clone size is listed for some rows: how often the clone was seen (once, few, many), or a class if it is expanded.

clone size	V gene	D gene	J gene	CDR3 protein	CDR3 DNA
few	TRBV27	.	TRBJ1-1	CASRKVWGTEAFF	TGTGCCAGCCGTAAGGTGTGGGGCACTGAAGCTTTCTTT
.	TRBV23-1	TRBD1	TRBJ1-2	CASSQGQGADGYTF	TGCGCCAGCAGTCAGGGACAGGGGGCGGATGGCTACACCTTC
few	TRBV18	TRBD2	TRBJ2-7	CASSPLPPPSGGPSSYEQYF	TGTGCCAGCTCACCACTTCCTCCGCCTAGCGGGGGGCCTAGCTCCTACGAGCAGTACTTC
.	TRBV7-2	.	TRBJ2-7	CASSIGLHRRYNEQYF	TGTGCCAGCAGCATCGGGCTACATCGTCGTTATAACGAGCAGTACTTC
.	TRBV25-1	TRBD1	TRBJ1-1	CASSGWDRGMNTEAFF	TGTGCCAGCAGTGGATGGGACAGGGGTATGAACACTGAAGCTTTCTTT
.	TRBV5-1	.	TRBJ1-5	CASSWGRDQPQHF	TGCGCCAGCAGCTGGGGACGGGATCAGCCCCAGCATTTT
.	TRBV30	.	TRBJ2-7	CAWSGSYEQYF	TGTGCCTGGAGTGGTTCCTACGAGCAGTACTTC
.	TRBV2	TRBD1	TRBJ2-2	CASSQWTGNTGELFF	TGTGCCAGCAGTCAGTGGACAGGGAACACCGGGGAGCTGTTTTTT
.	TRBV29-1	.	TRBJ2-1	CSVVGAILVHNEQFF	TGCAGCGTTGTGGGTGCGATCTTGGTCCATAATGAGCAGTTCTTC
few	TRBV19	TRBD1	TRBJ1-1	CASRRTGERSEAFF	TGTGCCAGTAGAAGAACAGGGGAACGGTCCGAAGCTTTCTTT
.	TRBV30	.	TRBJ2-5	CAWSLASGPQETQYF	TGTGCCTGGAGTCTCGCCTCCGGGCCCCAAGAGACCCAGTACTTC
.	TRBV28	TRBD1	TRBJ1-5	CASSLDRSYSNQPQHF	TGTGCCAGCAGTCTGGACAGGTCATATAGCAATCAGCCCCAGCATTTT
.	TRBV7-2	TRBD2	TRBJ2-5	CASSLVAGGQETQYF	TGTGCCAGCAGCTTAGTAGCGGGGGGTCAAGAGACCCAGTACTTC
.	TRBV19	TRBD2	TRBJ2-5	CASSMASGGRVYF	TGTGCCAGTAGTATGGCTAGCGGGGGACGTGTGTACTTC
once	TRBV4-2	TRBD2	TRBJ2-3	CASSQDPAGGFSTDTQYF	TGTGCCAGCAGCCAAGATCCGGCGGGGGGTTTTAGCACAGATACGCAGTATTTT
few	TRBV11-2	.	TRBJ2-5	CASSFLAGGETQYF	TGTGCCAGCAGCTTCTTAGCCGGGGGAGAGACCCAGTACTTC
once	TRBV29-1	.	TRBJ1-1	CSAKLRGGTEAFF	TGCAGCGCAAAGCTTCGGGGGGGGACTGAAGCTTTCTTT
few	TRBV7-9	.	TRBJ2-5	CATDGETQYF	TGTGCCACGGACGGGGAGACCCAGTACTTC
.	TRBV30	TRBD2	TRBJ2-1	CAWSVGGGGSYNEQFF	TGTGCCTGGAGTGTTGGCGGGGGGGGCTCCTACAATGAGCAGTTCTTC
.	TRBV7-6	.	TRBJ2-3	CASSLVASTDTQYF	TGTGCCAGCAGCTTAGTGGCTTCCACAGATACGCAGTATTTT
.	TRBV11-2	TRBD2	TRBJ2-3	CASSPSLPGTSGTDTQYF	TGTGCCAGCAGTCCCTCGTTACCCGGGACTAGCGGAACAGATACGCAGTATTTT
.	TRBV7-2	.	TRBJ2-2	CASSLLKGSNTGELFF	TGTGCCAGCAGCTTGTTGAAGGGGTCCAACACCGGGGAGCTGTTTTTT
.	TRBV30	TRBD2	TRBJ2-2	CAWSVSRGGGPGELFF	TGTGCCTGGAGTGTATCCCGCGGGGGAGGGCCCGGGGAGCTGTTTTTT
.	TRBV4-3	TRBD2	TRBJ2-1	CASSQDGCKRGRCSYNEQFF	TGCGCCAGCAGCCAAGATGGGTGCAAGCGGGGGCGCTGCTCCTACAATGAGCAGTTCTTC
.	TRBV11-2	TRBD1	TRBJ1-1	CASSLDRGRGYTEAFF	TGTGCCAGCAGCTTAGATCGGGGCAGGGGGTACACTGAAGCTTTCTTT
.	TRBV23-1	.	TRBJ1-4	CASSQWSQGREKLFF	TGCGCCAGCAGTCAATGGTCCCAGGGTCGGGAAAAACTGTTTTTT
.	TRBV4-2	.	TRBJ1-4	CASSQEPGRGNEKLFF	TGTGCCAGCAGCCAAGAACCGGGGCGAGGTAATGAAAAACTGTTTTTT
.	TRBV2	TRBD1	TRBJ2-7	CASIRTGISREQYF	TGTGCCAGCATCCGGACAGGGATCTCTCGGGAGCAGTACTTC
.	TRBV14	TRBD1	TRBJ2-2	CASSLQGASTGELFF	TGTGCCAGCAGCCTCCAGGGGGCATCGACCGGGGAGCTGTTTTTT
.	TRBV14	.	TRBJ2-1	CASNQAGYNEQFF	TGTGCCAGCAACCAGGCGGGATACAATGAGCAGTTCTTC
.	TRBV25-1	TRBD1	TRBJ2-1	CASSTGGSYNEQFF	TGTGCCAGCAGTACAGGGGGCTCCTACAATGAGCAGTTCTTC